Detailed here is one TCR beta chain. Every immunoSEQ plate was one replicate of a subset's evenly spread DNA. The protocol was immunoSEQ multiplex PCR, while the TCRdb copy is restricted to in-frame clones and leaves out a portion. The sample has about 1,500,000 clones, roughly 96% seen once. The data stem from a study of shared clonotypes between healthy human individuals. What was sequenced was naive CD4+ T cells sorted from blood. As to subset: CD45RA+ positively selected. The TCR originated in a man aged 30 to 45 in good health.

The CDR3 sequence: CASSSGQITSTDTQYF. The CDR3 bases are TGTGCCAGCAGCTCGGGACAGATTACTAGCACAGATACGCAGTATTTT. This chain links TRBV5-4 with TRBJ2-3; 7 positions match TRBD1. The V gene end was trimmed by 3 bases and the J gene end by 0 bases; junction bases not matched to a gene: 7. Per the germline V gene, CDR1 is SGHNT and CDR2 is YYREEE (reference sequence). The CDR3 sequence is 16 residues long.